The TCR beta chain under discussion was sequenced for a study of blood T cell repertoires in COVID-19. On the study more broadly: The United States, Italy and Spain provided the acute and convalescent COVID-19 samples. PBMCs, B-cell-depleted T cells, or T cells were the source of the cDNA or gDNA that made up the material.

Clones were sequenced by immunoSEQ multiplex PCR, and TCRdb holds only the in-frame ones, with some missing. Among 60,000 to 75,000 clones listed, 75% to 90% were seen once. V gave up 6 bases and J gave up 0 bases, with 9 bases separating them. CDR3 length equals 14 residues. Germline-derived CDR1 and CDR2 are SEHNR and FQNEAQ (reference sequence). The table lists this clone with a few counts. The sample taken for sequencing was peripheral blood. The rearrangement joins TRBV7-9 to TRBJ1-3; TRBD1 might be the D (6 bases). This sequence was found in a man in his thirties or forties with acute or convalescent COVID-19. Here the CDR3 DNA reads TGTGCCAGCAGTGTAGGGGGCTCTGGAAACACCATATATTTT. Translation gives CASSVGGSGNTIYF.